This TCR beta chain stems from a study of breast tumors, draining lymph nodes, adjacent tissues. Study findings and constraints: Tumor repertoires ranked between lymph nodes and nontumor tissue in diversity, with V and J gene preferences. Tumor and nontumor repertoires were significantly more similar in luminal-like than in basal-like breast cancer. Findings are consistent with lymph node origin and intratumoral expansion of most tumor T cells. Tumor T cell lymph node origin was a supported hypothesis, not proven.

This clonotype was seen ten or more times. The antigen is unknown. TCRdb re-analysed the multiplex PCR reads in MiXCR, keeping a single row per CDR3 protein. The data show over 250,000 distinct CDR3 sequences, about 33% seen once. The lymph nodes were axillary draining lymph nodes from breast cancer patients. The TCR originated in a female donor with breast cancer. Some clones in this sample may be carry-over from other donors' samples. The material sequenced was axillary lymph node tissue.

CDR3 region: CASSQRLQFQKSPLHF. Here the CDR3 DNA reads TGTGCCAGCAGCCAACGACTACAGTTCCAGAAATCACCCCTCCACTTT. The chain is built from TRBV14 and TRBJ1-6; D is unclear. Germline V CDR1 and CDR2: SGHDN, FVKESK. The V end lost 2 bases, the J end lost 10 bases, and 18 bases lay between the germline ends. This CDR3 contains 16 residues. The variable domain in full, completed from reference TRBV14 and TRBJ1-6, reads EAGVTQFPSHSVIEKGQTVTLRCDPISGHDNLYWYRRVMGKEIKFLLHFVKESKQDESGMPNNRFLAERTGGTYSTLKVQPAELEDSGVYFCASSQRLQFQKSPLHFGNGTRLTVT.